These 18 T cell receptor beta chains share one sample of origin, sequenced in a study of T cells after yellow fever vaccination. MiXCR was run by TCRdb on the 5' RACE reads, yielding one entry per CDR3 protein. The sample has about 140,000 distinct CDR3 sequences, approximately 6.6% seen once; the top ten hold approximately 0.61%. Source: CD4+ T cells sorted from PBMCs, taken 10 days after the yellow fever booster vaccination. These receptors were taken from a young man who received the YFV17D yellow fever vaccine.

This clonotype was seen a few times. V is TRBV10-3 and J is TRBJ2-3; D may correspond to TRBD1 or TRBD2 (5 bases each). CDR3 length equals 15 residues. The V and J ends lost 6 bases and 2 bases respectively, with 15 bases between them. Germline V lookup: CDR1 ENHRY, CDR2 SYGVKD. The CDR3 coding sequence is TGTGCCATCAGAAGGGACGAAGGACACACAGATACGCAGTATTTT. Its protein is CAIRRDEGHTDTQYF.

This clonotype was detected many times. The chain employs TRBV27 and TRBJ2-7; a possible D gene is TRBD1 (6 bases). Germline V CDR1 and CDR2: MNHEY, SMNVEV (reference sequence). V shed 7 bases and J shed 1 base, with 14 bases lying between them. This CDR3 comprises 14 residues. In DNA form, the CDR3 reads TGTGCCAGCAAAAAGGGGGACGTTTCCTACGAGCAGTACTTC. This codes for CASKKGDVSYEQYF.

This chain links TRBV24-1 with TRBJ2-6; 12 nucleotides line up with TRBD1. In germline, CDR1 is KGHDR, CDR2 SFDVKD. The CDR3 contains 22 residues. Trimming took 3 bases from V and 0 from J; bases not matched to a gene: 14. For the CDR3, the DNA is TGTGCCACCAGTGATACGACCGGGACAGGGGGCTTGAGTAGCTCTGGGGCCAACGTCCTGACTTTC. Its translation: CATSDTTGTGGLSSSGANVLTF.

Ten or more counts support this clonotype. The chain has TRBV20-1 and TRBJ2-7; D is perhaps TRBD2 (6 bases). The CDR3 has 13 residues. V was cut by 8 bases and J by 5 bases, with 19 bases left in between. CDR1 and CDR2 (germline): DFQATT, SNEGSKA (reference sequence). The chain's CDR3 is CSSTGGSNDEQYF. CDR3 bases: TGCAGTTCAACCGGGGGTTCGAACGACGAGCAGTACTTC.

This clonotype was seen ten or more times. CDR3 sequence: CASSPAALAGGRTGELFF. The CDR3 nucleotides read TGTGCCAGCAGCCCCGCCGCTTTGGCGGGAGGACGAACCGGGGAGCTGTTTTTT. The chain links TRBV7-3 to TRBJ2-2; 8 bases are shared with TRBD2. CDR1 SGHTA and CDR2 FQGTGA come from the germline V gene. This CDR3 has 18 residues. Trimming cost V 5 bases and J 5 bases; bases outside gene matches: 16.

This clonotype occurred many times. The V call is TRBV18, the J call TRBJ2-7; 7 bases map to TRBD1. The germline V gene has CDR1 KGHSH and CDR2 LQKENI. The CDR3 covers 14 residues. V lost 3 bases, J lost 1 base, and 3 bases stayed unmatched. DNA of the CDR3: TGTGCCAGCTCACCGACAGGGTCATCCTACGAGCAGTACTTC. Translation gives CASSPTGSSYEQYF. Full variable domain (outside the CDR3, taken from reference TRBV18 and TRBJ2-7): NAGVMQNPRHLVRRRGQEARLRCSPMKGHSHVYWYRQLPEEGLKFMVYLQKENIIDESGMPKERFSAEFPKEGPSILRIQQVVRGDSAAYFCASSPTGSSYEQYFGPGTRLTVT.

This clonotype has ten or more counts. The CDR3 sequence: CSARESQGHQPQHF. The CDR3 nucleotides read TGCAGTGCTAGAGAGTCACAGGGCCATCAGCCCCAGCATTTT. The chain joins TRBV20-1 to TRBJ1-5, with D tentatively TRBD1 (6 bases). CDR3 size: 14 residues. Germline V gene sequence: CDR1 DFQATT, CDR2 SNEGSKA (reference sequence). Trimming took 0 bases from V and 5 from J, leaving 11 bases between them.

This clonotype was recorded at least ten times. This chain joins TRBV6-5 and TRBJ2-1; 9 bases match TRBD1. CDR1 MNHEY and CDR2 SVGAGI come from the germline V gene. CDR3 length: 16 amino acids. V gave up 0 bases and J gave up 10 bases; unmatched junction bases: 10. CDR3 protein: CASSYSRGTGSPEQFF. CDR3 nucleotide sequence: TGTGCCAGCAGTTACTCGCGAGGGACAGGGAGTCCCGAGCAGTTCTTC.

This clonotype was seen repeatedly, ten times or more. The rearrangement joins TRBV5-1 to TRBJ2-7; TRBD2 aligns across 9 bases. Losses at the gene ends were 0 bases for V and 3 bases for J; bases not matched to a gene: 4. The germline CDR1 and CDR2 sequences are SGHRS and YFSETQ. The CDR3 runs to 15 residues. For the CDR3, the DNA is TGCGCCAGCAGCTTGGCCAGAGCGGGGGGCTACGAGCAGTACTTC. Protein sequence: CASSLARAGGYEQYF.

In its sample, this clonotype was seen many times. V gene TRBV18 combines with J gene TRBJ1-2; D not certain. The V end was cut by 2 bases, the J end by 4 bases, with 8 bases between. The length of the CDR3 is 13 residues. CDR1 and CDR2 from the germline V gene are KGHSH and LQKENI. CDR3 amino acids: CASSPAGSYGYTF. The CDR3 DNA reads TGTGCCAGCTCACCAGCTGGGTCCTATGGCTACACCTTC.

In its sample, this clonotype was seen many times. The chain links TRBV3-1 to TRBJ2-7; TRBD1 matches at 7 bases. Germline trimming cut 6 bases from V and 4 bases from J; bases unmatched to any gene: 12. The CDR3 spans 15 residues. From germline, CDR1 is LGHDT and CDR2 YNNKEL (reference sequence). CDR3 nucleotides: TGTGCCAGCAGAGCAACCGGGACAGCCGATTACGAGCAGTACTTC. Translating gives CASRATGTADYEQYF.

The sample holds many counts of this clonotype. The chain employs TRBV5-1 and TRBJ2-5; 10 bases map to TRBD2. Germline values: CDR1 SGHRS, CDR2 YFSETQ. This CDR3 has 15 amino acids. Unmatched junction bases numbered 6, after V lost 4 bases and J lost 3 bases. CDR3 DNA: TGCGCCAGCAGCATTAGCGGGAGGAAAGAAGAGACCCAGTACTTC. Encoded protein: CASSISGRKEETQYF.

This clonotype was counted at least ten times. V usage is TRBV25-1 and J usage is TRBJ2-7; 10 positions agree with TRBD1. CDR1 and CDR2 (germline): MGHDK, SYGVNS. V shed 4 bases, J shed 2 bases, and the junction held 14 bases outside the gene matches. The CDR3 is 18 residues long. This CDR3 is CASSAPPGQGYRAYEQYF. In DNA, the CDR3 is TGTGCCAGCAGTGCCCCTCCGGGACAGGGGTATAGGGCCTACGAGCAGTACTTC.

This clonotype was counted many times. J is TRBJ2-1 and V is TRBV5-1; 8 positions match TRBD2. V shed 4 bases, J shed 0 bases, and the junction held 12 bases outside the gene matches. Germline assignment: CDR1 SGHRS and CDR2 YFSETQ. The CDR3 length is 18 residues. CDR3 loop: CASSGGVSGKSSYNEQFF. CDR3 in DNA: TGCGCCAGCAGCGGAGGGGTTAGCGGGAAGAGCTCCTACAATGAGCAGTTCTTC.

This clonotype came up many times. The chain recombines TRBV5-1 with TRBJ2-5, with 11 bases matching TRBD2. The V gene end was trimmed by 4 bases and the J gene end by 2 bases; junction bases not matched to a gene: 13. The CDR3 spans 18 residues. Looked up from germline, CDR1 is SGHRS and CDR2 is YFSETQ. CDR3: CASSTRTSGPGMQETQYF. CDR3 coding DNA: TGCGCCAGCAGCACCAGGACTAGCGGGCCGGGAATGCAAGAGACCCAGTACTTC.

This clonotype was counted a few times. The chain uses TRBV7-7 and TRBJ2-1; 10 bases align to TRBD1. V shed 5 bases, J shed 9 bases, and the junction held 7 bases outside the gene matches. Germline V lookup: CDR1 SSHAT, CDR2 FNYEAQ (reference sequence). The CDR3 runs 14 residues. CDR3 in amino acids: CASSPGTGVLEQFF. CDR3 nucleotide sequence: TGTGCCAGCAGCCCCGGGACAGGGGTTCTTGAGCAGTTCTTC. The entire variable domain, with the rest obtained from reference TRBV7-7 and TRBJ2-1, is as follows: GAGVSQSPRYKVTKRGQDVTLRCDPISSHATLYWYQQALGQGPEFLTYFNYEAQPDKSGLPSDRFSAERPEGSISTLTIQRTEQRDSAMYRCASSPGTGVLEQFFGPGTRLTVL.

This clonotype was picked up many times. The CDR3 loop reads CSAPGTGGSETQYF. The CDR3 coding sequence is TGCAGTGCTCCCGGGACAGGGGGCTCGGAGACCCAGTACTTC. The J gene is TRBJ2-5, the V gene TRBV20-1; 12 bases line up with TRBD1. Germline CDR1 DFQATT, CDR2 SNEGSKA (reference sequence). Trimming at V came to 5 bases and at J to 5 bases, leaving 6 bases not matched to a gene. The CDR3 loop spans 14 amino acids.

The chain couples TRBV30 to TRBJ2-3; D uncertain. The germline gives CDR1 GTSNPN, CDR2 SVGIG (reference sequence). The V end lost 1 base, the J end lost 7 bases, and 6 bases lay between the germline ends. The CDR3 consists of 11 residues. CDR3 coding DNA: TGTGCCTGGAGTGAATTTAATACGCAGTATTTT. Translated: CAWSEFNTQYF.